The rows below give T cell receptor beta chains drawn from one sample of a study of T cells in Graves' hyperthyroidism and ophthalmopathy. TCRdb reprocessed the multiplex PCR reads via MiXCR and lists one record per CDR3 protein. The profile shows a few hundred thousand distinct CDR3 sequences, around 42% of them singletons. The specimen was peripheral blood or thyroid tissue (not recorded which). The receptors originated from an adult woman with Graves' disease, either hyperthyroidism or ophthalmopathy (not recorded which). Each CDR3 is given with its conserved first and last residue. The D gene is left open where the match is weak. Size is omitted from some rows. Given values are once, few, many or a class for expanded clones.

CDR3aa: CSARERTGSYEQYF
CDR3nt: TGCAGTGCTAGAGAACGGACAGGGTCCTACGAGCAGTACTTC
j_gene: TRBJ2-7
d_gene: TRBD1
v_gene: TRBV20-1
abundance: .
len: 14

CDR3aa: CSVFRGTEAFF
CDR3nt: TGCAGCGTTTTTAGGGGCACTGAAGCTTTCTTT
j_gene: TRBJ1-1
d_gene: .
v_gene: TRBV29-1
abundance: .
len: 11

CDR3aa: CASSPTGVWPQHF
CDR3nt: TGTGCCAGCAGTCCAACGGGGGTCTGGCCCCAGCATTTT
j_gene: TRBJ1-5
d_gene: .
v_gene: TRBV12-3/TRBV12-4
abundance: many
len: 13

CDR3aa: CASSATTGSNSPLHF
CDR3nt: TGTGCCAGCAGTGCGACAACAGGGAGTAATTCACCCCTCCACTTT
j_gene: TRBJ1-6
d_gene: .
v_gene: TRBV25-1
abundance: .
len: 15

CDR3aa: CASSVGLAGVTETQYF
CDR3nt: TGTGCCAGCAGCGTCGGACTAGCGGGAGTTACGGAGACCCAGTACTTC
j_gene: TRBJ2-5
d_gene: TRBD2
v_gene: TRBV13
abundance: .
len: 16

CDR3aa: CASLAFGSRSYEQYF
CDR3nt: TGTGCCAGCCTGGCTTTTGGGAGTCGATCCTACGAGCAGTACTTC
j_gene: TRBJ2-7
d_gene: .
v_gene: TRBV7-2
abundance: .
len: 15

CDR3aa: CASSSYRGPYGYTF
CDR3nt: TGTGCCAGCAGCTCTTACAGGGGGCCCTATGGCTACACCTTC
j_gene: TRBJ1-2
d_gene: TRBD1
v_gene: TRBV11-2
abundance: .
len: 14

CDR3aa: CATSDFPASYEQYF
CDR3nt: TGTGCCACCAGTGACTTCCCCGCCTCCTACGAGCAGTACTTC
j_gene: TRBJ2-7
d_gene: .
v_gene: TRBV24-1
abundance: .
len: 14

CDR3aa: CSATTGWWGQPQHF
CDR3nt: TGCAGTGCTACGACAGGGTGGTGGGGTCAGCCCCAGCATTTT
j_gene: TRBJ1-5
d_gene: TRBD1
v_gene: TRBV20-1
abundance: many
len: 14

CDR3aa: CASSQGGLADTGELFF
CDR3nt: TGTGCCAGCAGCCAAGGGGGACTAGCGGACACCGGGGAGCTGTTTTTT
j_gene: TRBJ2-2
d_gene: TRBD2
v_gene: TRBV12-3/TRBV12-4
abundance: .
len: 16

CDR3aa: CSGRTGGYQETQYF
CDR3nt: TGCAGCGGAAGGACAGGGGGCTACCAAGAGACCCAGTACTTC
j_gene: TRBJ2-5
d_gene: TRBD1
v_gene: TRBV29-1
abundance: few
len: 14

CDR3aa: CSARGDTQGFGEYF
CDR3nt: TGCAGTGCTAGAGGAGATACACAGGGGTTTGGGGAGTACTTC
j_gene: TRBJ2-7
d_gene: TRBD1
v_gene: TRBV20-1
abundance: .
len: 14

CDR3aa: CAIRAGLNSPLHF
CDR3nt: TGTGCCATCAGGGCAGGGCTAAATTCACCCCTCCACTTT
j_gene: TRBJ1-6
d_gene: .
v_gene: TRBV10-3
abundance: many
len: 13

CDR3aa: CASSSWETTRNEQFF
CDR3nt: TGTGCCAGCAGTTCATGGGAAACGACTCGGAATGAGCAGTTCTTC
j_gene: TRBJ2-1
d_gene: .
v_gene: TRBV12-3/TRBV12-4
abundance: .
len: 15

CDR3aa: CASSFGLAGPYGQYF
CDR3nt: TGTGCCAGCAGCTTTGGACTAGCGGGCCCCTACGGGCAGTACTTC
j_gene: TRBJ2-7
d_gene: TRBD2
v_gene: TRBV7-9
abundance: .
len: 15

CDR3aa: CAISPIGRENTEAFF
CDR3nt: TGTGCCATCAGTCCAATCGGACGGGAGAACACTGAAGCTTTCTTT
j_gene: TRBJ1-1
d_gene: .
v_gene: TRBV10-3
abundance: .
len: 15

CDR3aa: CSAPDRGSYEKLFF
CDR3nt: TGCAGTGCTCCGGACAGGGGATCGTATGAAAAACTGTTTTTT
j_gene: TRBJ1-4
d_gene: TRBD1
v_gene: TRBV20-1
abundance: many
len: 14

CDR3aa: CASSLMRGLTEAFF
CDR3nt: TGTGCCAGCAGTTTAATGAGGGGGCTCACTGAAGCTTTCTTT
j_gene: TRBJ1-1
d_gene: TRBD1
v_gene: TRBV27
abundance: many
len: 14

CDR3aa: CSAPKVVGFDEQFF
CDR3nt: TGCAGTGCTCCAAAGGTCGTGGGATTTGATGAGCAGTTCTTC
j_gene: TRBJ2-1
d_gene: .
v_gene: TRBV20-1
abundance: .
len: 14

CDR3aa: CASTRDGAYEQYF
CDR3nt: TGCGCCAGCACCCGGGACGGAGCCTACGAGCAGTACTTC
j_gene: TRBJ2-7
d_gene: .
v_gene: TRBV5-1
abundance: many
len: 13

CDR3aa: CSVVGFGLIDTEAFF
CDR3nt: TGCAGCGTTGTAGGGTTCGGCCTGATTGACACTGAAGCTTTCTTT
j_gene: TRBJ1-1
d_gene: .
v_gene: TRBV29-1
abundance: .
len: 15

CDR3aa: CASSLERGSEQYF
CDR3nt: TGTGCCAGCAGCTTAGAGAGGGGGAGCGAGCAGTACTTC
j_gene: TRBJ2-7
d_gene: .
v_gene: TRBV7-2
abundance: .
len: 13